The 2 T cell receptor beta chains in this list originate from one sample, sequenced in a study of blood T cell repertoires in COVID-19. Sequencing was performed with immunoSEQ multiplex PCR; in TCRdb, only in-frame clones are kept and a portion is missing. The sample has tens of thousands of clones, 65% to 70% seen once. The sequencing input was peripheral blood. The receptors were gathered from a human donor in a cohort sampled during active COVID-19.

The J gene is TRBJ1-6, the V gene TRBV19, with 10 positions matching TRBD1. From germline, CDR1 is LNHDA and CDR2 SQIVND (reference sequence). V was clipped by 3 bases and J by 10 bases; unmatched bases: 9. The CDR3 totals 16 residues. The DNA for the CDR3 is TGTGCCAGTAGTATTTTGGGGACAGGGGTTGGGTCACCCCTCCACTTT. Translated, it gives CASSILGTGVGSPLHF.

The V gene is TRBV7-7, the J gene TRBJ2-3; TRBD1 aligns across 7 bases. Per germline, CDR1 SSHAT and CDR2 FNYEAQ (reference sequence). V lost 0 bases to trimming and J lost 7 bases; unmatched junction nucleotides: 4. There are 14 residues in the CDR3. The CDR3 DNA follows: TGTGCCAGCAGCTTAGCACAGGGGACACATACGCAGTATTTT. Its translation is CASSLAQGTHTQYF.